Here is one T cell receptor (beta chain) with its context. Its cognate antigen is unknown. This sample is drawn from a study of identical twins. Broader study findings: With beta out-of-frame sequences, excess sharing by twins was weaker. The same donors were not followed; conclusions instead depended on cross-sectional statistical analysis.

It was template switching that added a universal primer site, and there were unique molecular identifiers on the cDNA. TCRdb itself ran the 5' RACE reads through MiXCR, one entry per CDR3 protein. This repertoire shows 500,000 or so distinct CDR3 sequences, 12% to 15% found once; its top ten account for approximately 0.52%. The V and J ends lost 4 bases and 4 bases respectively, with 11 bases between them. The CDR3 extends over 15 amino acids. Looked up from germline, CDR1 is MNHEY and CDR2 is SVGAGI. This same sample was also part of a study on yellow fever vaccine responses in identical twins.

This sequence originates from a woman aged 18-29 years in good health. This sequence joins TRBV6-5 and TRBJ2-6; D gene ambiguous. The specimen was CD4+ T cells sorted from blood. The CDR3 is CASSFGSLGANVLTF. The CDR3 nucleotides read TGTGCCAGCAGTTTCGGATCTCTGGGGGCCAACGTCCTGACTTTC.